These T cell receptor beta chains were read from a single sample in a study of blood T cell repertoires in COVID-19. Here immunoSEQ multiplex PCR was the method, and the copy in TCRdb shows in-frame clones only, minus some. The table includes 40,000 or so clones, about four fifths detected once. Material for sequencing was peripheral blood. All receptors come from a man aged 60-69 years in a cohort sampled during active COVID-19. Both conserved end residues are part of each CDR3. D genes are given only for firm matches. Where a row states a size, it is once, few, many or the class of an expanded clone; other rows omit it.

CDR3nt: TGTGCCAGCAGACTGCGGGAGATTACCGGGGAGCTGTTTTTT
CDR3aa: CASRLREITGELFF
v_gene: TRBV27
j_gene: TRBJ2-2
abundance: .
d_gene: TRBD2

CDR3nt: TGTGCCAGCAGTTTCCAGGGACAAGATACGCAGTATTTT
CDR3aa: CASSFQGQDTQYF
v_gene: TRBV28
j_gene: TRBJ2-3
abundance: .
d_gene: .

CDR3nt: TGTGCCAGCAGTTCAGAGGGGGACTATGGCTACACCTTC
CDR3aa: CASSSEGDYGYTF
v_gene: TRBV6-2/TRBV6-3
j_gene: TRBJ1-2
abundance: .
d_gene: .

CDR3nt: TGCGCCAGCAGCCAAGCGCAGGGCCACTCTGGAAACACCATATATTTT
CDR3aa: CASSQAQGHSGNTIYF
v_gene: TRBV4-3
j_gene: TRBJ1-3
abundance: .
d_gene: .

CDR3nt: TGTGCCAGCAGCTTATCTCTGCGGGAGACCCAGTACTTC
CDR3aa: CASSLSLRETQYF
v_gene: TRBV7-9
j_gene: TRBJ2-5
abundance: .
d_gene: .

CDR3nt: TGTGCCATCAGCAAGGACGGGGGTTGGGGCACTGAAGCTTTCTTT
CDR3aa: CAISKDGGWGTEAFF
v_gene: TRBV10-3
j_gene: TRBJ1-1
abundance: .
d_gene: .

CDR3nt: TGCGCCAGCAGTGAGGGTAGCGGGGGGGCCGGGCAGTTCTTC
CDR3aa: CASSEGSGGAGQFF
v_gene: TRBV10-2
j_gene: TRBJ2-1
abundance: .
d_gene: TRBD2

CDR3nt: TGTGCCAGCAGCTCACCATACCGTGGACAGGGCAAGGAAGGCTACACCTTC
CDR3aa: CASSSPYRGQGKEGYTF
v_gene: TRBV11-2
j_gene: TRBJ1-2
abundance: .
d_gene: TRBD1

CDR3nt: TGTGCCAGCAGCGCGCAGGGGGCGCAGGGGGGCTACACCTTC
CDR3aa: CASSAQGAQGGYTF
v_gene: TRBV13
j_gene: TRBJ1-2
abundance: medium-sized
d_gene: TRBD1

CDR3nt: TGTGCCAGCAGTGAGGTCGAGGGCTCAGGAGATACGCAGTATTTT
CDR3aa: CASSEVEGSGDTQYF
v_gene: TRBV6-1
j_gene: TRBJ2-3
abundance: .
d_gene: .

CDR3nt: TGTGCCAGCAGCTTCGACAGGGGGTGCTTGTACGAGCAGTACTTC
CDR3aa: CASSFDRGCLYEQYF
v_gene: TRBV13
j_gene: TRBJ2-7
abundance: .
d_gene: TRBD1

CDR3nt: TGTGCCAGCAGCCCATTGGAGGGAGGGCCACGTGAGCAGTTCTTC
CDR3aa: CASSPLEGGPREQFF
v_gene: TRBV3-1/TRBV3-2
j_gene: TRBJ2-1
abundance: .
d_gene: TRBD2

CDR3nt: TGTGCCAGCAGCTCCGGGACTCCGACCAACAATGAGCAGTTCTTC
CDR3aa: CASSSGTPTNNEQFF
v_gene: TRBV11-3
j_gene: TRBJ2-1
abundance: .
d_gene: .

CDR3nt: TGTGCCAGCAGTGAAGCCAGGGCTTCGAACACCATATATTTT
CDR3aa: CASSEARASNTIYF
v_gene: TRBV6-1
j_gene: TRBJ1-3
abundance: .
d_gene: .

CDR3nt: TGTGCCAGCAGCCTCCGGGATTTAGGGTCTGAAGCTTTCTTT
CDR3aa: CASSLRDLGSEAFF
v_gene: TRBV9
j_gene: TRBJ1-1
abundance: .
d_gene: .

CDR3nt: TGTGCCAGCCTTGACCGTGAGCGGGTTACGCAGTATTTT
CDR3aa: CASLDRERVTQYF
v_gene: TRBV24-1
j_gene: TRBJ2-3
abundance: .
d_gene: .

CDR3nt: TGTGCCAGCAGTCGACAGGGTCGATTTGGCGAGCAGTACTTC
CDR3aa: CASSRQGRFGEQYF
v_gene: TRBV27
j_gene: TRBJ2-7
abundance: .
d_gene: TRBD1

CDR3nt: TGTGCCAGCAGTGGGGACACCATAGGGGAGACCCAGTACTTC
CDR3aa: CASSGDTIGETQYF
v_gene: TRBV27
j_gene: TRBJ2-5
abundance: .
d_gene: .

CDR3nt: TGCGCCAGCAGTCAATCTGAGGGCCGGTATCGAACCGGGGAGCTGTTTTTT
CDR3aa: CASSQSEGRYRTGELFF
v_gene: TRBV23-1
j_gene: TRBJ2-2
abundance: few
d_gene: .

CDR3nt: TGTGCCAGCAGCAACTGGGACAGCTCCTACGAGCAGTACTTC
CDR3aa: CASSNWDSSYEQYF
v_gene: TRBV11-2
j_gene: TRBJ2-7
abundance: once
d_gene: TRBD1

CDR3nt: TGTGCCAGCAGTGTTGACAGGGGGACCTACGAGCAGTACTTC
CDR3aa: CASSVDRGTYEQYF
v_gene: TRBV2
j_gene: TRBJ2-7
abundance: .
d_gene: TRBD1

CDR3nt: TGTGCCAGCGTAGGCGGGGGTCAGCCCCAGCATTTT
CDR3aa: CASVGGGQPQHF
v_gene: TRBV6-6
j_gene: TRBJ1-5
abundance: .
d_gene: .

CDR3nt: TGTGCCAGCAGCCAAGGGGGGAGGGGACCCCAAGAGACCCAGTACTTC
CDR3aa: CASSQGGRGPQETQYF
v_gene: TRBV4-2
j_gene: TRBJ2-5
abundance: .
d_gene: TRBD2